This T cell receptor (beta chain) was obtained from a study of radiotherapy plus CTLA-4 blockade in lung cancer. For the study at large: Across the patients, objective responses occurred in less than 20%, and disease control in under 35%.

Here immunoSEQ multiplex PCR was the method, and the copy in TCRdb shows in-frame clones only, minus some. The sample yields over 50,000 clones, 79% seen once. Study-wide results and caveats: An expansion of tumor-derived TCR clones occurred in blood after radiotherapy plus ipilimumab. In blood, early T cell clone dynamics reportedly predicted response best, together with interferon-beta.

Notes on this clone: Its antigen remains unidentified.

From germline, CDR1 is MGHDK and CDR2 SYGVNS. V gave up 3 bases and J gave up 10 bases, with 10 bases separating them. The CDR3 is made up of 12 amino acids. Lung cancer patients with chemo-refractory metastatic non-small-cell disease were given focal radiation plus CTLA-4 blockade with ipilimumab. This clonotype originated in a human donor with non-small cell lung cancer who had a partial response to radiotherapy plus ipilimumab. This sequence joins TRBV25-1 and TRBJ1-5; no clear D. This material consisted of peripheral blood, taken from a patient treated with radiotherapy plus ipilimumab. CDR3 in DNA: TGTGCCAGCAGTGACAGGCTGGGTCCCCAGCATTTT. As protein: CASSDRLGPQHF.